The 17 T cell receptor beta chains given below trace back to one sample, sequenced in a study of blood T cells in healthy people across ages. A second PCR of roughly 7 to 11 cycles used a sample-barcoded 5' primer and a J-beta primer mix. One entry per CDR3 protein, called by TCRdb with MiXCR from the 5' RACE reads. The data hold around 320,000 distinct CDR3 sequences, with around 27% observed a single time. The sequencing input was blood. The receptors were gathered from a woman in her seventies in good health.

This clonotype has more than one count but fewer than ten. The J gene is TRBJ2-6, the V gene TRBV20-1, with a tentative D call TRBD2 (6 bases). Germline-derived CDR1 and CDR2 are DFQATT and SNEGSKA (reference sequence). The CDR3 extends over 13 amino acids. The V gene lost 3 bases and the J gene lost 3 bases, with 6 bases spanning the gap. In DNA, the CDR3 is TGCAGTGCTAGGGGGGGTGGGGCCAACGTCCTGACTTTC. Translated: CSARGGGANVLTF.

This rearrangement joins TRBV10-3 to TRBJ2-3; D call uncertain. This CDR3 comprises 13 residues. V lost 4 bases and J 1 base, leaving 6 bases between the germline ends. CDR1 ENHRY and CDR2 SYGVKD come from the germline V gene. The CDR3 DNA sequence: TGTGCCATCAGTGGGGCAGGCACAGATACGCAGTATTTT. It translates to CAISGAGTDTQYF.

V and J are TRBV24-1 and TRBJ2-1; D is perhaps TRBD1 (6 bases). V lost 4 bases to trimming and J lost 0 bases, with 18 bases between them. The CDR3 runs 18 residues. The V gene's germline CDR1 is KGHDR and CDR2 SFDVKD. This chain's CDR3 is CATSDSVGGLGSYNEQFF. In DNA form, the CDR3 reads TGTGCCACCAGTGACTCTGTAGGGGGTCTGGGCTCCTACAATGAGCAGTTCTTC.

This clonotype was seen a few times. V usage is TRBV28 and J usage is TRBJ2-7; 8 nucleotides agree with TRBD1. This CDR3 region has 15 residues. J lost 5 bases, V lost 6 bases, and 12 bases had no gene match. Germline V gene lookup returns CDR1 MDHEN and CDR2 SYDVKM. The CDR3 region is CASSSSGTGPHEQYF. DNA of the CDR3: TGTGCCAGCAGCTCCTCCGGGACAGGACCTCACGAGCAGTACTTC. The complete variable domain, with remaining parts taken from reference TRBV28 and TRBJ2-7, reads DVKVTQSSRYLVKRTGEKVFLECVQDMDHENMFWYRQDPGLGLRLIYFSYDVKMKEKGDIPEGYSVSREKKERFSLILESASTNQTSMYLCASSSSGTGPHEQYFGPGTRLTVT.

V and J are TRBV5-5 and TRBJ1-4; D is uncertain. Trimming removed 4 bases at V and 0 bases at J, with 10 bases between. The CDR3 runs to 15 residues. From germline, CDR1 is SGHKS and CDR2 YYEKEE (reference sequence). The CDR3 region has the DNA TGTGCCAGCAGCCTGACGGCTGCAACTAATGAAAAACTGTTTTTT. It codes for CASSLTAATNEKLFF.

The chain combines TRBV20-1 with TRBJ2-1; 9 bases map to TRBD1. With V trimmed by 6 bases and J by 8 bases, 5 bases remained unmatched. The V gene's germline CDR1 is DFQATT and CDR2 SNEGSKA (reference sequence). The CDR3 has 12 residues. The CDR3 DNA reads as TGCAGTGCCCGAAGGGACAGGGATGAGCAGTTCTTC. It codes for CSARRDRDEQFF.

This clonotype was seen more than once but under ten times. The chain links TRBV18 to TRBJ2-1; TRBD2 aligns across 10 bases. The germline V gene encodes CDR1 KGHSH and CDR2 LQKENI. This CDR3 has 15 amino acids. V lost 6 bases and J lost 5; bases outside the gene matches: 7. Written as DNA, the CDR3 is TGTGCCAGCTCGCTTACTAGCGGGGCCGACAATGAGCAGTTCTTC. It encodes CASSLTSGADNEQFF.

This clonotype was seen more than once but under ten times. The chain carries TRBV20-1 and TRBJ2-1, with 11 bases that match TRBD2. Germline V lookup: CDR1 DFQATT, CDR2 SNEGSKA (reference sequence). The length of the CDR3 is 18 residues. V lost 1 base, J lost 2 bases, and 10 bases stayed unmatched. Here the CDR3 reads CSARVAGGPEMAYNEQFF. The CDR3 DNA reads TGCAGTGCTAGAGTAGCGGGAGGGCCGGAGATGGCCTACAATGAGCAGTTCTTC.

In its sample, this clonotype was seen once. One end of the junction is discordant with germline, which a read error may explain. This chain connects TRBV5-1 to TRBJ2-1; weak D call: TRBD2 (5 bases). The V gene's germline CDR1 is SGHRS and CDR2 YFSETQ. The CDR3 sequence is 13 residues long. CDR3 amino acids: CASRTGDYDEQFF. The CDR3 coding sequence is TGCGCCAGCAGGACTGGCGACTACGATGAGCAGTTCTTC.

The table lists this clonotype with a count of one. The V gene is TRBV6-1, the J gene TRBJ1-5; D uncertain. Germline assignment: CDR1 MNHNS and CDR2 SASEGT. The CDR3 loop spans 13 amino acids. V was cut by 6 bases and J by 7 bases, with 13 bases left in between. The CDR3 DNA reads TGTGCCAGCAGCGCCGGGCAGCTCCAGCCCCAGCATTTT. This encodes CASSAGQLQPQHF.

The V gene is TRBV20-1, the J gene TRBJ1-1; the D is unclear. Trimming took off 5 bases at V and 3 bases at J, with 13 bases between the two ends. The germline CDR1 and CDR2 sequences are DFQATT and SNEGSKA (reference sequence). The CDR3 totals 13 residues. CDR3 DNA: TGCAGTGCTCCGGGCACCACACACACTGAAGCTTTCTTT. This encodes CSAPGTTHTEAFF.

This clonotype was observed a few times. The chain couples TRBV7-2 to TRBJ2-3; 7 positions match TRBD2. The CDR3 totals 15 residues. Germline assignment: CDR1 SGHTA and CDR2 FQGNSA. V lost 3 bases and J lost 2; bases outside the gene matches: 5. CDR3 coding DNA: TGTGCCAGCAGCTTGGGGGACTACCTCACAGATACGCAGTATTTT. Its protein product is CASSLGDYLTDTQYF.

Ten or more counts support this clonotype. The chain employs TRBV7-2 and TRBJ2-5; tentative D call: TRBD2 (5 bases). CDR1 SGHTA and CDR2 FQGNSA come from the germline V gene. This CDR3 is 13 amino acids long. The V end was cut by 6 bases, the J end by 5 bases, with 13 bases between. This CDR3 is CASREASQETQYF. For the CDR3, the DNA is TGTGCCAGCAGGGAGGCATCCCAGGAGACCCAGTACTTC. Combining the CDR3 with reference TRBV7-2 and TRBJ2-5 gives the whole variable domain GAGVSQSPSNKVTEKGKDVELRCDPISGHTALYWYRQSLGQGLEFLIYFQGNSAPDKSGLPSDRFSAERTGGSVSTLTIQRTQQEDSAVYLCASREASQETQYFGPGTRLLVL.

The chain employs TRBV4-2 and TRBJ2-1, with D hard to call. The CDR3 covers 17 residues. Deletions cut 0 bases from V and 4 bases from J, with 16 bases between. Germline CDR1 LGHNA, CDR2 YNFKEQ. In DNA, the CDR3 is TGTGCCAGCAGCCAAGATTTACTGGCGGCGTCTTACAATGAGCAGTTCTTC. As protein: CASSQDLLAASYNEQFF.

The sample holds one count of this clonotype. This rearrangement joins TRBV7-2 to TRBJ2-5; TRBD1 matches 7 bases. The last part of the DNA fits TRBJ2-3 better; the J call may be wrong. CDR1 is SGHTA and CDR2 is FQGNSA in the germline V gene. This CDR3 comprises 14 residues. CDR3 sequence: CASSSGQPMSPQYF. The DNA for the CDR3 is TGTGCCAGCAGCTCGGGACAGCCCATGAGCCCGCAGTATTTT.

CDR3 in DNA: TGCAGCGTTGTCGACTTCTACGAGCAGTACTTC. Encoded protein: CSVVDFYEQYF. The gene calls are TRBV29-1 and TRBJ2-7; D is ambiguous. Germline loops: CDR1 SQVTM, CDR2 ANQGSEA. The CDR3 consists of 11 residues. V dropped 4 bases and J dropped 3 bases, with 7 bases sitting between them.

The chain recombines TRBV5-5 with TRBJ2-3; D is uncertain. With 1 base removed from V and 2 bases from J, the gap between germline ends came to 11 bases. The CDR3 is made up of 15 amino acids. Germline V gene lookup returns CDR1 SGHKS and CDR2 YYEKEE (reference sequence). CDR3 sequence reads: CASSLMLPDTDTQYF. The CDR3, as DNA: TGTGCCAGCAGCTTGATGTTACCCGACACAGATACGCAGTATTTT.